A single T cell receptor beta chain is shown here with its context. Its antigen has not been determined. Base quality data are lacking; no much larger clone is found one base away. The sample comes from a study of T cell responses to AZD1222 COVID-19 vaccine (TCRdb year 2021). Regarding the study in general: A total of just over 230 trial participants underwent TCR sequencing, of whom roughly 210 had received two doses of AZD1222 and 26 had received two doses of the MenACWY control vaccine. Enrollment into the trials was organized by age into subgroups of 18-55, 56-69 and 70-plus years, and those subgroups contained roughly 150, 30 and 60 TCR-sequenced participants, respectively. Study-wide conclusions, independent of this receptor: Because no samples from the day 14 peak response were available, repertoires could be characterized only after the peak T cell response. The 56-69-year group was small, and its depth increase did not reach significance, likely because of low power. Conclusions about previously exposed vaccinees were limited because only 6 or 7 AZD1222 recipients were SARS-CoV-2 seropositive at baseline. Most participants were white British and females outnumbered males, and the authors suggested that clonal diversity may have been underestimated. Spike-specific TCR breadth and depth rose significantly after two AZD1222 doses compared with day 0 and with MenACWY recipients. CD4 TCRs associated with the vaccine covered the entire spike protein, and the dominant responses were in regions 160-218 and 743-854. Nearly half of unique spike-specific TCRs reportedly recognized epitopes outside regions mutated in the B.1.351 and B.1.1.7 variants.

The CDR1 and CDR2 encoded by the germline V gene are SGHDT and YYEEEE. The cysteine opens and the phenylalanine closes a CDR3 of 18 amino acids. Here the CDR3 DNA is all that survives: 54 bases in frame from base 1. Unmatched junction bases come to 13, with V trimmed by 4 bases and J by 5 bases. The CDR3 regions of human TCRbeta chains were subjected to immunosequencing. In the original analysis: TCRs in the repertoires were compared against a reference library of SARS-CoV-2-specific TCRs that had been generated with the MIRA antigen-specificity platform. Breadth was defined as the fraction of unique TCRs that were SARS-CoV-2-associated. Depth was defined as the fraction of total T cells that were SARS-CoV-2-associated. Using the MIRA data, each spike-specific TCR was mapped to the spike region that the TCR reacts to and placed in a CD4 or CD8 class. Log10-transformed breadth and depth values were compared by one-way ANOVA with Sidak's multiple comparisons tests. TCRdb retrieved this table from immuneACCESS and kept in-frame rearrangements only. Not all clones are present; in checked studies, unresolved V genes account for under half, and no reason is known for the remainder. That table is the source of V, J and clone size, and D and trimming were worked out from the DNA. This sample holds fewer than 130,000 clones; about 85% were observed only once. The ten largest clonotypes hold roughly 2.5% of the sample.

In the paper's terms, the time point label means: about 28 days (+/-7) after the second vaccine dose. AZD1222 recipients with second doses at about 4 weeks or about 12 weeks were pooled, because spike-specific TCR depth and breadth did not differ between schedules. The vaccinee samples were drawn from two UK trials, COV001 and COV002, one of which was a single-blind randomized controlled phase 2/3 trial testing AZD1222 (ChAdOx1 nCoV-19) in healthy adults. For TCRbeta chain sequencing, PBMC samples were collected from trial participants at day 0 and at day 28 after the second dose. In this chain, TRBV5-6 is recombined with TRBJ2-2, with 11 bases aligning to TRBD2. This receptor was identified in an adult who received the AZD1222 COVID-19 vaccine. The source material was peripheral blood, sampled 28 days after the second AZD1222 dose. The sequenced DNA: TGTGCCAGCAGCACCGGGACACTAGCGGGAGAGTATACCGGGGAGCTGTTTTTT. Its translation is CASSTGTLAGEYTGELFF.